This T cell receptor beta chain originates from a study of shared clonotypes between healthy human individuals. The input for sorted-subset replicate PCRs was 200 to 250 ng DNA, about 30,000 T cell genomes. Produced via immunoSEQ multiplex PCR; TCRdb's table is partial and in-frame only. The table shows millions of clones, with approximately 95% occurring only once. Looked up from germline, CDR1 is SNHLY and CDR2 is FYNNEI. V gave up 6 bases and J gave up 3 bases; unmatched junction bases: 3. CDR3 size: 14 residues. Donors were healthy HIV-negative adults without recent acute infections or vaccinations.

The sequenced sample was naive CD4+ T cells sorted from blood. Subset: CD45RA+ positively selected. The V call is TRBV2, the J call TRBJ1-5, with TRBD1 identical over 9 bases. The TCR comes from a man aged 18 to 29 in good health. The CDR3 region is CASRNRGPNQPQHF. CDR3 sequence (DNA): TGTGCCAGCAGAAACAGGGGGCCCAATCAGCCCCAGCATTTT.